This entry is about one TCR beta chain. V shed 0 bases and J shed 8 bases, with 11 bases lying between them. Germline-derived CDR1 and CDR2 are GTSNPN and SVGIG (reference sequence). The CDR3 runs to 13 residues. PCR was performed using 60 Vbeta and 13 Jbeta primers. Measured with immunoSEQ multiplex PCR; TCRdb has only the in-frame clones, and not every one. The sample holds over 150,000 clones, 75% seen once. The data belong to a study of cytomegalovirus exposure and HLA in healthy donors. At the time of sampling, donors were nominally healthy, though unrecorded immune exposures were likely. The rearrangement uses TRBV30 and TRBJ1-5; no clear D gene. This TCR was recovered from a male donor in good health and CMV-seronegative. The source material was PBMCs. CDR3 amino acids: CAWSVSGREPQHF. CDR3 nucleotides: TGTGCCTGGAGTGTATCGGGGAGGGAGCCCCAGCATTTT.